This T cell receptor beta chain was captured by sequencing in a study of blood T cell repertoires in COVID-19 (dated by TCRdb to 2020 to 2021). With regard to the full study: Collaborator samples came from the United States, Italy and Spain and covered acute and convalescent phases of COVID-19. The prospective study material was composed of cDNA or gDNA derived from T cells, B-cell-depleted T cells, or PBMCs. The dataset comprised deeply sampled blood TCRbeta repertoires from subjects exposed to, actively infected with, or recovered from COVID-19. A freely available public database, intended as a resource for researchers studying the immune response to SARS-CoV-2, is where the repertoires were released. Samples came from the ongoing ImmuneRACE study (first 160 participants) plus 1,254 subjects from 6 global collaborators. Nearly every sample came with metadata listing a de-identified subject ID, COVID-19 status, age in years and sex. Where HLA class I and class II types were available, the types were taken from metadata supplied by the sample provider, not from assay-based typing.

Results and caveats for the whole study, not just this receptor: The amount of clinical and demographic metadata varied by source and participant and was provided uncurated.

V is pruned by 5 bases and J by 0 bases, leaving 2 bases of the junction without a gene match. The CDR3 contains 15 residues, cysteine and phenylalanine counted. The CDR3 DNA has 45 bases and is translated from base 1. Based on the germline V gene, the CDR1 and CDR2 sequences are SNHLY and FYNNEI. The immunoSEQ Assay, a bias-controlled multiplex PCR, was used to amplify TCRbeta CDR3 regions from genomic DNA. From the authors' description of their analysis: The number of nucleated cells in each sample was estimated from the amplification of reference gene primers within the assay. Sequence reads were collapsed and filtered to measure the absolute abundance of every unique TCRbeta CDR3 rearrangement. For each sample, productive Simpson clonality was calculated by taking the square root of Simpson's diversity index across productive rearrangements. TCRdb mirrors the immuneACCESS table, restricted to in-frame sequences. Some clones are absent from its copies; in checked studies, under half trace to an unresolved V gene, and the reason for the others is unknown. The DNA gave D and trimming, while V, J and clone size come from that table. The sample table records some 170,000 clones; about three quarters of these occur just once. The ten most abundant clones make up 7% to 9% of the sample.

As regards this clone: The specificity of this receptor is unknown. No much larger clonotype is one base removed from it; base qualities were not supplied.

Whole blood was collected in K2EDTA tubes by collaborating institutions according to the institutions' own protocols. Collaborator samples were shipped for TCRbeta analysis as frozen whole blood, isolated PBMCs, or DNA extracted from either sample type. The TCR sequence derives from a man in his 60s with acute or convalescent COVID-19. The sample taken for sequencing was peripheral blood. The chain is made from TRBV2 and TRBJ2-1; TRBD2 agrees with 9 junctional bases. The CDR3 region: CASSLAGDSYNEQFF. The nucleotides are TGTGCCAGCAGTTTAGCGGGGGACTCCTACAATGAGCAGTTCTTC.